This is a list of T cell receptor beta chains from one sample in a study of T cell repertoires in cytomegalovirus infection. Each CDR3 protein is one row after TCRdb ran MiXCR on the reads. The data hold fewer than 350,000 distinct CDR3 sequences, with 8% to 10% observed a single time. The material sequenced was PBMCs. The receptors come from a human donor in good health (CMV status not recorded). Some clones in this sample may be carry-over from other donors' samples. CDR3s include the opening cysteine and the closing phenylalanine or tryptophan. The D gene is left open where the match is weak. Expanded clones get a size class; other rows say once, few or many, or leave the size out.

size: many
J: TRBJ2-5
V: TRBV7-2
D: .
CDR3: CASSTTWVETQYF
DNA: TGTGCCAGCAGCACCACCTGGGTAGAGACCCAGTACTTC

size: few
J: TRBJ2-7
V: TRBV11-3
D: .
CDR3: CASSLDASYSYEQYF
DNA: TGTGCCAGCAGCTTAGACGCCAGTTACTCCTACGAGCAGTACTTC

size: .
J: TRBJ2-1
V: TRBV29-1
D: .
CDR3: CSVVYNEQFF
DNA: TGCAGCGTTGTATACAATGAGCAGTTCTTC

size: .
J: TRBJ2-1
V: TRBV2
D: TRBD2
CDR3: CASRETSGATNEQFF
DNA: TGTGCCAGCAGGGAGACTAGCGGAGCGACCAATGAGCAGTTCTTC

size: many
J: TRBJ1-2
V: TRBV7-2
D: .
CDR3: CASSLGPSYGYTF
DNA: TGTGCCAGCAGCTTAGGTCCCAGTTATGGCTACACCTTC

size: many
J: TRBJ2-3
V: TRBV6-1
D: TRBD2
CDR3: CASSEGGRAADTQYF
DNA: TGTGCCAGCAGTGAAGGGGGGAGGGCCGCAGATACGCAGTATTTT

size: .
J: TRBJ1-1
V: TRBV7-9
D: .
CDR3: CASSFVVGGEAFF
DNA: TGTGCCAGCAGCTTCGTTGTTGGGGGGGAAGCTTTCTTT

size: few
J: TRBJ1-2
V: TRBV2
D: .
CDR3: CASSQRAGYGYTF
DNA: TGTGCCAGCAGCCAAAGAGCGGGTTATGGCTACACCTTC

size: .
J: TRBJ1-1
V: TRBV27
D: .
CDR3: CASSPTPYDRLNTEAFF
DNA: TGTGCCAGCAGTCCTACCCCATACGACAGGTTGAACACTGAAGCTTTCTTT

size: few
J: TRBJ1-6
V: TRBV7-9
D: .
CDR3: CASSTEAGSPLHF
DNA: TGTGCCAGCAGCACGGAGGCTGGTTCACCCCTCCACTTT

size: many
J: TRBJ2-5
V: TRBV5-4
D: .
CDR3: CASSFRAESETQYF
DNA: TGTGCCAGCAGCTTCAGGGCGGAATCTGAGACCCAGTACTTC

size: many
J: TRBJ1-1
V: TRBV7-2
D: .
CDR3: CASSPSPGGTEAFF
DNA: TGTGCCAGCAGTCCTTCCCCGGGGGGCACTGAAGCTTTCTTT

size: few
J: TRBJ2-7
V: TRBV4-1
D: TRBD1
CDR3: CASSQDWDRDDEQYF
DNA: TGCGCCAGCAGCCAAGACTGGGACAGGGACGACGAGCAGTACTTC

size: few
J: TRBJ1-1
V: TRBV28
D: TRBD1
CDR3: CASTLGQGHGGEAFF
DNA: TGTGCCAGCACCTTAGGACAGGGCCACGGGGGGGAAGCTTTCTTT

size: few
J: TRBJ1-2
V: TRBV7-6
D: .
CDR3: CASSWTGTTDYGYTF
DNA: TGTGCCAGCAGTTGGACCGGGACGACGGACTATGGCTACACCTTC

size: few
J: TRBJ2-1
V: TRBV18
D: .
CDR3: CASSRNRDNEQFF
DNA: TGTGCCAGCTCACGAAACAGGGACAATGAGCAGTTCTTC

size: few
J: TRBJ1-2
V: TRBV6-1
D: .
CDR3: CASRTGDPGHYGYTF
DNA: TGTGCCAGCAGGACGGGGGACCCAGGCCACTATGGCTACACCTTC

size: few
J: TRBJ2-3
V: TRBV3-1
D: .
CDR3: CASSPDSGTRINTDTQYF
DNA: TGTGCCAGCAGCCCCGACTCTGGGACTCGAATAAATACAGATACGCAGTATTTT

size: .
J: TRBJ2-7
V: TRBV7-2
D: TRBD2
CDR3: CASSRGLAGSAYEQYF
DNA: TGTGCCAGCAGCCGCGGACTAGCGGGATCAGCCTACGAGCAGTACTTC

size: many
J: TRBJ1-2
V: TRBV7-6
D: .
CDR3: CASSHSLSSNYGYTF
DNA: TGTGCCAGCAGCCACTCACTCTCTTCTAACTATGGCTACACCTTC

size: .
J: TRBJ2-3
V: TRBV28
D: TRBD2
CDR3: CATNAGGRADTQYF
DNA: TGTGCCACCAATGCGGGAGGCCGGGCAGATACGCAGTATTTT

size: many
J: TRBJ1-5
V: TRBV28
D: .
CDR3: CASSGRPYQPQHF
DNA: TGTGCCAGCAGTGGACGGCCGTATCAGCCCCAGCATTTT

size: many
J: TRBJ2-7
V: TRBV28
D: TRBD2
CDR3: CASSLSGGRWYEQYF
DNA: TGTGCCAGCAGTTTAAGTGGCGGGAGGTGGTACGAGCAGTACTTC

size: .
J: TRBJ2-1
V: TRBV12-3/TRBV12-4
D: .
CDR3: CASSRLVYNEQFF
DNA: TGTGCCAGCAGCCGACTAGTCTACAATGAGCAGTTCTTC

size: few
J: TRBJ2-1
V: TRBV7-2
D: TRBD2
CDR3: CASSFRGGAGNEQFF
DNA: TGTGCCAGCAGCTTCCGCGGGGGGGCCGGCAATGAGCAGTTCTTC

size: .
J: TRBJ2-3
V: TRBV28
D: .
CDR3: CASRDARGGRTDTQYF
DNA: TGTGCCAGCAGAGACGCGAGGGGGGGACGCACAGATACGCAGTATTTT

size: .
J: TRBJ1-1
V: TRBV20-1
D: .
CDR3: CSARGQGNFNTEAFF
DNA: TGCAGTGCTAGAGGGCAGGGGAACTTCAACACTGAAGCTTTCTTT

size: few
J: TRBJ1-1
V: TRBV7-3
D: TRBD1
CDR3: CASSYRQTGMNTEAFF
DNA: TGTGCCAGCAGCTACCGTCAGACAGGGATGAACACTGAAGCTTTCTTT

size: few
J: TRBJ2-3
V: TRBV10-1
D: TRBD2
CDR3: CASSESSGGSTDTQYF
DNA: TGCGCCAGCAGTGAGTCCAGCGGGGGATCCACAGATACGCAGTATTTT

size: few
J: TRBJ1-2
V: TRBV24-1
D: TRBD1
CDR3: CATACGPGQGGYGYTF
DNA: TGTGCCACTGCTTGCGGACCGGGACAGGGAGGGTATGGCTACACCTTC

size: .
J: TRBJ2-4
V: TRBV19
D: TRBD2
CDR3: CASTVGRENIQYF
DNA: TGTGCCAGTACGGTGGGGAGGGAAAACATTCAGTACTTC

size: .
J: TRBJ1-1
V: TRBV20-1
D: .
CDR3: CSARNVAEAFF
DNA: TGCAGTGCTAGAAATGTGGCTGAAGCTTTCTTT

size: many
J: TRBJ2-3
V: TRBV7-2
D: TRBD1
CDR3: CASSLAGTGGGTDTQYF
DNA: TGTGCCAGCAGCTTAGCCGGGACAGGGGGCGGCACAGATACGCAGTATTTT

size: many
J: TRBJ2-5
V: TRBV6-8
D: .
CDR3: CASTELGGGGRETQYF
DNA: TGTGCCAGCACCGAACTGGGGGGAGGTGGTCGAGAGACCCAGTACTTC

size: .
J: TRBJ1-1
V: TRBV28
D: .
CDR3: CASSLVQNTEAFF
DNA: TGTGCCAGCAGTTTAGTCCAGAACACTGAAGCTTTCTTT

size: .
J: TRBJ2-3
V: TRBV19
D: TRBD2
CDR3: CASSIRRELKDTQYF
DNA: TGTGCCAGTAGTATAAGGCGGGAGCTCAAAGATACGCAGTATTTT

size: .
J: TRBJ2-5
V: TRBV4-3
D: .
CDR3: CASSSGTASWETQYF
DNA: TGCGCCAGCAGCTCCGGGACCGCGAGCTGGGAGACCCAGTACTTC

size: .
J: TRBJ1-2
V: TRBV28
D: .
CDR3: CASSFGSGVRDGYTF
DNA: .

size: many
J: TRBJ2-5
V: TRBV10-2
D: .
CDR3: CASSEGHRAPPETQYF
DNA: TGCGCCAGCAGTGAGGGTCATAGAGCCCCTCCAGAGACCCAGTACTTC

size: .
J: TRBJ2-2
V: TRBV7-9
D: .
CDR3: CASQETGELFF
DNA: TGTGCCAGCCAAGAAACCGGGGAGCTGTTTTTT

size: many
J: TRBJ1-3
V: TRBV12-3/TRBV12-4
D: .
CDR3: CASSYRDTGHTIYF
DNA: TGTGCCAGCAGTTACCGGGACACCGGACACACCATATATTTT

size: few
J: TRBJ2-1
V: TRBV18
D: TRBD1
CDR3: CASSPDRVRSNEQFF
DNA: TGTGCCAGCTCACCGGACAGGGTAAGGTCGAATGAGCAGTTCTTC

size: .
J: TRBJ2-5
V: TRBV18
D: TRBD1
CDR3: CASSLNRDRGETQYF
DNA: TGTGCCAGCTCATTAAACCGGGACAGAGGAGAGACCCAGTACTTC

size: .
J: TRBJ2-7
V: TRBV28
D: .
CDR3: CASAEQNPSYEQYF
DNA: TGTGCCAGCGCTGAGCAAAACCCCTCCTACGAGCAGTACTTC